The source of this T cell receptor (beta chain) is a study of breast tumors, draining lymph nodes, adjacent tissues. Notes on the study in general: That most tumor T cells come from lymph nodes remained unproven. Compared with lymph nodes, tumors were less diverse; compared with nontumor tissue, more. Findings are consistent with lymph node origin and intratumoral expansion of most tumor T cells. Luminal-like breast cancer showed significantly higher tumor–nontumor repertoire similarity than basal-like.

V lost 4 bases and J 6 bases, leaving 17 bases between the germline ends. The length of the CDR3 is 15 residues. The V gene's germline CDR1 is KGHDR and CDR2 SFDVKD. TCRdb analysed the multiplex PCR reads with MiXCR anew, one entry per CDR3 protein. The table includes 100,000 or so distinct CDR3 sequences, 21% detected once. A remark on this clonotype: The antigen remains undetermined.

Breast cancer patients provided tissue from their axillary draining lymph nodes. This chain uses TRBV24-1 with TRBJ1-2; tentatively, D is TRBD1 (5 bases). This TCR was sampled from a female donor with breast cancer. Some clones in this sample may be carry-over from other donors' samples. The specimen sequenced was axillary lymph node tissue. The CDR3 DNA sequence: TGTGCCACCAGTGACCCCTGGAGGGGCAAGGATGGCTACACCTTC. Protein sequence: CATSDPWRGKDGYTF.